The present entry profiles one T cell receptor (beta chain) with its context. Deep-level settings were used for running the assay. The authors distributed each subset's genomic DNA evenly over several immunoSEQ plates. The assay was immunoSEQ multiplex PCR, and TCRdb's table has in-frame clones only and misses some. The data contain about 560,000 clones, about 80% of them singletons. Germline V gene data show CDR1 as MGHDK and CDR2 as SYGVNS. V shed 0 bases and J shed 9 bases, with 6 bases lying between them. The CDR3 extends over 12 amino acids. This sample was taken from a study of shared clonotypes between healthy human individuals. Study in general: Donors were two women and three men aged 18 to 49.

The study used approximately 92 million PBMCs per unsorted sample for genomic DNA. The chain links TRBV25-1 to TRBJ2-1; possible D gene TRBD1, 5 bases. The receptor was isolated from a woman in her thirties or forties in good health. Some clones in this sample may be carry-over from other donors' samples. Specimen: PBMCs. DNA for the CDR3: TGTGCCAGCAGTGAATATAGGGGTGAGCAGTTCTTC. It translates to CASSEYRGEQFF.